A selection of T cell receptor beta chains follows, all from one sample in a study of a mutant IDH1 vaccine in newly diagnosed glioma. These receptors have no known antigen. Repertoires were generated with immunoSEQ multiplex PCR, while TCRdb's copy carries only in-frame clones and drops some. This table has tens of thousands of clones, roughly 77% appearing once. Sequenced material: PBMCs, taken from a glioma patient whose treatment included an IDH1 peptide vaccine. These TCRs come from a man between 40 and 49 years old with glioma. CDR3s include the opening cysteine and the closing phenylalanine or tryptophan. Fields, in order: CDR3 protein, CDR3 DNA, D gene, clone size, V gene, J gene. A D gene is named only where the DNA matches it firmly. Clone size is not always given. Where it is, it says once, few, many or a class for expanded clones.

CDR3: CASSIGTPGGTDTQYF
DNA: TGTGCCAGTAGTATTGGGACCCCCGGCGGCACAGATACGCAGTATTTT
D: .
size: .
V: TRBV19
J: TRBJ2-3

CDR3: CAWRGQVRETQYF
DNA: TGTGCCTGGAGAGGACAGGTTCGGGAGACCCAGTACTTC
D: TRBD1
size: once
V: TRBV30
J: TRBJ2-5

CDR3: CASSLRSGPNEQYF
DNA: TGTGCCAGCAGCCTACGATCAGGTCCCAACGAGCAGTACTTC
D: .
size: once
V: TRBV11-2
J: TRBJ2-7

CDR3: CASSLEPGSAETQYF
DNA: TGTGCCAGCAGCTTAGAACCAGGGTCGGCGGAGACCCAGTACTTC
D: .
size: .
V: TRBV7-2
J: TRBJ2-5

CDR3: CASSAIYRTGPTDTQYF
DNA: TGTGCCAGCAGTGCCATTTACAGGACCGGACCCACAGATACGCAGTATTTT
D: .
size: .
V: TRBV25-1
J: TRBJ2-3

CDR3: CAWSVMGTGGNEKLFF
DNA: TGTGCCTGGAGTGTAATGGGGACAGGTGGTAATGAAAAACTGTTTTTT
D: TRBD1
size: .
V: TRBV30
J: TRBJ1-4

CDR3: CASSPRTDSYEQYF
DNA: TGTGCCAGCTCACCAAGGACAGATTCCTACGAGCAGTACTTC
D: .
size: .
V: TRBV18
J: TRBJ2-7

CDR3: CASSERQGGFPYEQYF
DNA: TGTGCCAGCAGTGAAAGGCAGGGGGGATTCCCCTACGAGCAGTACTTC
D: .
size: once
V: TRBV6-1
J: TRBJ2-7

CDR3: CASSRTGHMNTEAFF
DNA: TGTGCCAGCAGCCGTACAGGCCACATGAACACTGAAGCTTTCTTT
D: .
size: .
V: TRBV7-3
J: TRBJ1-1

CDR3: CASSDAQGLGETQYF
DNA: TGCGCCAGCAGCGACGCACAGGGACTGGGAGAGACCCAGTACTTC
D: .
size: .
V: TRBV10-1
J: TRBJ2-5

CDR3: CASSLASGNQETQYF
DNA: TGCGCCAGCAGCTTGGCTAGCGGGAACCAAGAGACCCAGTACTTC
D: TRBD2
size: once
V: TRBV5-1
J: TRBJ2-5

CDR3: CASSPIQGRKLFF
DNA: TGTGCCAGCAGTCCAATACAGGGGAGGAAACTGTTTTTT
D: TRBD1
size: .
V: TRBV6-5
J: TRBJ1-4

CDR3: CATSGSTSASTDTQYF
DNA: TGTGCCACCAGCGGTTCCACTAGCGCTAGCACAGATACGCAGTATTTT
D: TRBD2
size: .
V: TRBV15
J: TRBJ2-3

CDR3: CASSGRGSYGYTF
DNA: TGTGCCAGCAGCGGCAGGGGGAGCTATGGCTACACCTTC
D: TRBD1
size: .
V: TRBV6-1
J: TRBJ1-2

CDR3: CASSLKNEAFF
DNA: TGTGCCAGCAGCTTGAAGAATGAAGCTTTCTTT
D: .
size: .
V: TRBV5-6
J: TRBJ1-1

CDR3: CASSLARDRESHYGYTF
DNA: TGCGCCAGCAGCTTGGCCAGGGACAGGGAGAGCCACTATGGCTACACCTTC
D: TRBD1
size: few
V: TRBV5-1
J: TRBJ1-2

CDR3: CASSPKGGAVPSGEQFF
DNA: TGTGCCAGCAGCCCGAAGGGGGGTGCTGTCCCTAGTGGTGAGCAGTTCTTC
D: .
size: .
V: TRBV7-3
J: TRBJ2-1

CDR3: CASSVSGQKSDEQYF
DNA: TGTGCCAGCAGCGTTTCGGGGCAAAAAAGCGACGAGCAGTACTTC
D: .
size: once
V: TRBV9
J: TRBJ2-7

CDR3: CASSLVSSYEQYF
DNA: TGCGCCAGCAGCTTAGTGTCCTCCTACGAGCAGTACTTC
D: .
size: .
V: TRBV5-1
J: TRBJ2-7

CDR3: CATSRDGRANTEAFF
DNA: TGTGCCACCAGCAGAGATGGCAGGGCGAACACTGAAGCTTTCTTT
D: .
size: .
V: TRBV15
J: TRBJ1-1

CDR3: CASTTGTATNEKLFF
DNA: TGTGCCAGTACGACAGGGACTGCAACTAATGAAAAACTGTTTTTT
D: TRBD1
size: few
V: TRBV19
J: TRBJ1-4

CDR3: CASSLDGMNTEAFF
DNA: TGTGCCAGCAGTTTGGACGGGATGAACACTGAAGCTTTCTTT
D: .
size: .
V: TRBV6-5
J: TRBJ1-1

CDR3: CAWSPGVGTDTQYF
DNA: TGTGCCTGGAGTCCAGGGGTGGGCACAGATACGCAGTATTTT
D: .
size: .
V: TRBV30
J: TRBJ2-3

CDR3: CSVSDRGLDEQYF
DNA: TGCAGCGTTTCTGACAGGGGGCTCGACGAGCAGTACTTC
D: TRBD1
size: .
V: TRBV29-1
J: TRBJ2-7

CDR3: CASSPGYNEQFF
DNA: TGTGCCAGCAGCCCCGGTTACAATGAGCAGTTCTTC
D: .
size: .
V: TRBV11-2
J: TRBJ2-1

CDR3: CASRTGTGVEAFF
DNA: TGTGCCAGTAGGACCGGGACAGGGGTCGAAGCTTTCTTT
D: TRBD1
size: .
V: TRBV19
J: TRBJ1-1